These T cell receptor beta chains were read from a single sample in a study of cytomegalovirus exposure and HLA in healthy donors. Produced via immunoSEQ multiplex PCR; TCRdb's table is partial and in-frame only. Here the sample spans approximately 120,000 clones, about 74% being singletons. Sequenced material: PBMCs. All receptors come from a woman aged 45-65 years in good health and CMV-seropositive. CDR3s leave out the opening cysteine and the closing phenylalanine or tryptophan. Each record gives: V gene, CDR3 protein.

TRBV7-9 ASSLGHGYEQY
TRBV6-1 ASRARTAANSPLH
TRBV4-1 ASSQETSRAHEQY
TRBV9 ASSVRQDGYT
TRBV15 ATSSYRNEQF
TRBV7-9 ASSATGGGSYGYT
TRBV29-1 SVGRAGSTDTQY
TRBV29-1 SSTGNGGYT
TRBV6-5 ASNRQGNLF
TRBV7-2 ASSLVATSGNNEQF
TRBV11-2 ASSLGRWDRGENTIY
TRBV27 ASSPGQSGYGSPLH
TRBV23-1 ASSQTGTKGYGYT
TRBV9 ASSVGGQHTGELF
TRBV6-6 ASSWDSMNTEAF
TRBV19 ASSIREQQPQH
TRBV7-2 ASSPVKVAQPQH
TRBV5-4 ASSPQLTGISYNEQF
TRBV7-2 AGGQPGEKLF
TRBV7-2 ASSLGRTESYEQY
TRBV28 ASKRRDSGANVLT
TRBV5-1 ASRVGQGENTEAF
TRBV27 ASSPGVSPLH
TRBV4-1 ASSQRLGDQANEQF
TRBV7-2 ASSSYLRSYEQY
TRBV19 ASESGSGANVLT
TRBV9 ASSGGGPVANYGYT
TRBV2 ASTQQGALRGYT
TRBV6-6 ASSTGWGNEKLF
TRBV7-3 ASSLRSGGALDEQF
TRBV5-1 ASSLGDRGGEQY
TRBV7-9 ASSLASRGRQETQY